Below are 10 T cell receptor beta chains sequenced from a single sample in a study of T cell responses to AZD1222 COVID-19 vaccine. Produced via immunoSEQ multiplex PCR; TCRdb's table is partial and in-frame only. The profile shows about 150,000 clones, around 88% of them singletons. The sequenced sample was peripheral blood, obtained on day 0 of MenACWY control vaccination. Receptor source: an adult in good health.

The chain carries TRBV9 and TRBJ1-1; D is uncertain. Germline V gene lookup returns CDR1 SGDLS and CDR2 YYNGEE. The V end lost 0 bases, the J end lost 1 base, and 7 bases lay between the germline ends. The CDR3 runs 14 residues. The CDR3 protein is CASSVDQRNTEAFF. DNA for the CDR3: TGTGCCAGCAGCGTAGATCAGAGGAACACTGAAGCTTTCTTT.

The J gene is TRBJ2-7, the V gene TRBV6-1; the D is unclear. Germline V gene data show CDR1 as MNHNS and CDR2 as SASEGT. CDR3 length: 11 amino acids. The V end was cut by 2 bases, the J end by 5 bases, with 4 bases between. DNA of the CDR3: TGTGCCAGCAGTGAATGGAACGAGCAGTACTTC. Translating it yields CASSEWNEQYF.

CDR3 protein: CASGKRDRAEAFF. The CDR3 coding sequence is TGTGCTAGTGGTAAACGGGACAGGGCTGAAGCTTTCTTT. V usage is TRBV12-5 and J usage is TRBJ1-1; 9 bases line up with TRBD1. CDR3 length equals 13 residues. The junction had 4 bases not matched to a gene; V was cut back by 5 bases and J by 6 bases. Germline V gives CDR1 LGHNT, CDR2 FRNRAP.

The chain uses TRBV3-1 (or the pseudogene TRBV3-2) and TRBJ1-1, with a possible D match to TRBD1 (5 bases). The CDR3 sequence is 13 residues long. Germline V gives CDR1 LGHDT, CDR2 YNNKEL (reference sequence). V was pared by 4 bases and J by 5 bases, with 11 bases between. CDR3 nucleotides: TGTGCCAGCAGCCTCGGACACCAGACTGAAGCTTTCTTT. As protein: CASSLGHQTEAFF.

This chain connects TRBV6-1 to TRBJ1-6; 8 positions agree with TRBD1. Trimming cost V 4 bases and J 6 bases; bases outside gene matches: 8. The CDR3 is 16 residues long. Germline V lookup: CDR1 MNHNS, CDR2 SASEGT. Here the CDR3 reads CASSADRAPGNSPLHF. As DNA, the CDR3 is TGTGCCAGCAGTGCGGACAGGGCTCCGGGTAATTCACCCCTCCACTTT.

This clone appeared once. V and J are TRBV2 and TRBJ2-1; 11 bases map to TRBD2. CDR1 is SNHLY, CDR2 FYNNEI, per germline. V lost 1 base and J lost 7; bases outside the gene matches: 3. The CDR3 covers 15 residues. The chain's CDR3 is CASSEELAGVNEQFF. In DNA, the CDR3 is TGTGCCAGCAGTGAAGAACTAGCGGGGGTTAATGAGCAGTTCTTC. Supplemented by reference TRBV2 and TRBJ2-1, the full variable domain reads EPEVTQTPSHQVTQMGQEVILRCVPISNHLYFYWYRQILGQKVEFLVSFYNNEISEKSEIFDDQFSVERPDGSNFTLKIRSTKLEDSAMYFCASSEELAGVNEQFFGPGTRLTVL.

The CDR3 here is CASSEGHSGNTIYF. CDR3 DNA sequence: TGTGCCAGCAGTGAGGGGCACTCTGGAAACACCATATATTTT. This chain connects TRBV25-1 to TRBJ1-3; weak D call: TRBD1 (5 bases). The CDR3 is 14 amino acids. Between the trimmed V and J ends, which lost 3 bases and 0 bases, there was a span of 6 bases. The germline gives CDR1 MGHDK, CDR2 SYGVNS.

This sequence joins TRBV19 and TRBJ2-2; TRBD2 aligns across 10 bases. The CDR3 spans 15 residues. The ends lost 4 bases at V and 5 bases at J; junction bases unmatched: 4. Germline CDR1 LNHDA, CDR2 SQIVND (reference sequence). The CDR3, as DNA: TGTGCCAGTAGTACTAGCGGGAGATGGACCGGGGAGCTGTTTTTT. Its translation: CASSTSGRWTGELFF.

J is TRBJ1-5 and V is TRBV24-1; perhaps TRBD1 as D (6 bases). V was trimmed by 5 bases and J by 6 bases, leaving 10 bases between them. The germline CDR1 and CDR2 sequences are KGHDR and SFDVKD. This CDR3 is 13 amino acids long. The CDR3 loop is CATSGQGFQPQHF. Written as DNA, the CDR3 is TGTGCCACCAGTGGGCAGGGGTTTCAGCCCCAGCATTTT.

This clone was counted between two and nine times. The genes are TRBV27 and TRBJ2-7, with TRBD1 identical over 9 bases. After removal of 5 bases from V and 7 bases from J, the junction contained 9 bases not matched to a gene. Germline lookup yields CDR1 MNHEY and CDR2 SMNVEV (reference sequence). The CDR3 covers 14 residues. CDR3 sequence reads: CASSPTGGSGEQYF. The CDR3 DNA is TGTGCCAGCAGTCCCACAGGGGGCTCGGGAGAGCAGTACTTC.